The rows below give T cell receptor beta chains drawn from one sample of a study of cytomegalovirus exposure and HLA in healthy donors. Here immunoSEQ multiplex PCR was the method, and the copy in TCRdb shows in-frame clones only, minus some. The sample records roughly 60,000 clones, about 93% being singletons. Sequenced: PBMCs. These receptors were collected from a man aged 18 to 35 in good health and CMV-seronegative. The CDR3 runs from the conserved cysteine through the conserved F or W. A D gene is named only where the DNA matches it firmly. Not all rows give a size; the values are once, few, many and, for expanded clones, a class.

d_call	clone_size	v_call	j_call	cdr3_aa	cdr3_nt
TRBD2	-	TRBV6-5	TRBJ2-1	CASSYSIGREGHFF	TGTGCCAGCAGTTACTCGATCGGGCGGGAGGGCCATTTCTTC
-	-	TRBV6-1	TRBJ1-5	CASSEMGWRAQHF	TGTGCCAGCAGTGAAATGGGTTGGAGGGCCCAGCATTTT
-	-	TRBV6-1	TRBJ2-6	CASSEAHLGANVLTF	TGTGCCAGCAGTGAAGCGCACTTGGGGGCCAACGTCCTGACTTTC
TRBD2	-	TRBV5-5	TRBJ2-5	CASTLGDSGSEETQYF	TGTGCCAGCACCCTGGGGGATAGCGGGAGTGAAGAGACCCAGTACTTC
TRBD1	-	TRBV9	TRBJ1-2	CASSIPRTGTDGYGYTF	TGTGCCAGCAGCATACCTCGGACAGGGACCGATGGCTATGGCTACACCTTC
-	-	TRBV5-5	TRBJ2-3	CASSLYSDTQYF	TGTGCCAGCAGCTTGTACTCAGATACGCAGTATTTT
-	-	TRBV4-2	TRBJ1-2	CASSQDTREGYTF	TGTGCCAGCAGCCAAGATACCCGGGAGGGCTACACCTTC
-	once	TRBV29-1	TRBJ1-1	CSVGGQLRTEAFF	TGCAGCGTTGGGGGGCAGTTGAGGACTGAAGCTTTCTTT
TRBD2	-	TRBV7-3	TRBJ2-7	CASSPSGRDLDEQYF	TGTGCCAGCAGCCCTAGCGGGAGGGACTTAGACGAGCAGTACTTC
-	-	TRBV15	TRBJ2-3	CATSRGGGLSTDTQYF	TGTGCCACCAGCAGAGGAGGGGGTTTGAGCACAGATACGCAGTATTTT
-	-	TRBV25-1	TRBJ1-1	CASQVGLNTEAFF	TGTGCCAGCCAAGTCGGGTTGAACACTGAAGCTTTCTTT
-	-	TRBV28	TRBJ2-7	CASIHQGGAYEQYF	TGTGCCAGCATACATCAGGGGGGAGCCTACGAGCAGTACTTC
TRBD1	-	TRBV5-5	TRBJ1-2	CASSLNLDRGYGYTF	TGTGCCAGCAGCTTAAACCTGGACAGGGGTTATGGCTACACCTTC
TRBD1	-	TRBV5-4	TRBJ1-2	CASSFGARGANGYTF	TGTGCCAGCAGCTTCGGCGCCAGGGGGGCGAATGGCTACACCTTC
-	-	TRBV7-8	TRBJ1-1	CASSLRGNTEAFF	TGTGCCAGCAGCTTAAGGGGGAACACTGAAGCTTTCTTT
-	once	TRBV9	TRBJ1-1	CASSVVRGIEAFF	TGTGCCAGCAGCGTAGTAAGGGGTATAGAAGCTTTCTTT
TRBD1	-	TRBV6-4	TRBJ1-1	CASSDGTGGDEAFF	TGTGCCAGCAGTGACGGGACAGGGGGCGATGAAGCTTTCTTT
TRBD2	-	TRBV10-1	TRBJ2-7	CASSRTSGAYEQYF	TGCGCCAGCAGTCGGACTAGCGGGGCCTACGAGCAGTACTTC
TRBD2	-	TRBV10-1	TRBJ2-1	CASSEGLAGNNEQFF	TGCGCCAGCAGTGAAGGACTAGCGGGCAACAATGAGCAGTTCTTC
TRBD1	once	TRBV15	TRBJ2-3	CATSRVPSDRGYTDTQYF	TGTGCCACCAGCAGAGTTCCTAGCGACAGGGGCTATACAGATACGCAGTATTTT
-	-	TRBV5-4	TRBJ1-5	CASSFAPRGGRINQPQHF	TGTGCCAGCAGCTTCGCCCCCCGGGGAGGCAGAATTAATCAGCCCCAGCATTTT
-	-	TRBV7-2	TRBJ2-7	CASSLAPMNQNSYEQYF	TGTGCCAGCAGCTTGGCCCCCATGAACCAAAACTCCTACGAGCAGTACTTC
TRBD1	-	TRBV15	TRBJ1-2	CATSRDYQGADRGYTF	TGTGCCACCAGCAGAGATTACCAGGGGGCCGATCGTGGCTACACCTTC
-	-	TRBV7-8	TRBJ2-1	CASSLDMSRQFF	TGTGCCAGCAGCTTAGATATGTCCCGGCAGTTCTTC
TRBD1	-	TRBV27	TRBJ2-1	CASSQSKGQGVNEQFF	TGTGCCAGCAGCCAAAGTAAGGGACAGGGAGTTAATGAGCAGTTCTTC
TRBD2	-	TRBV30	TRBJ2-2	CAWRGGLEPNTGELFF	TGTGCCTGGAGGGGGGGACTAGAGCCGAACACCGGGGAGCTGTTTTTT
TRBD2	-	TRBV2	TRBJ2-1	CASSGGPSWAGGVDEQFF	TGTGCCAGCAGTGGCGGTCCGTCCTGGGCGGGAGGGGTGGATGAGCAGTTCTTC
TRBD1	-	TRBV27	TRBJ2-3	CASSRAFTGGLSTDTQYF	TGTGCCAGCAGCCGCGCCTTCACAGGGGGCCTTAGCACAGATACGCAGTATTTT
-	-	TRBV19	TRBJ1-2	CASSISDLAGNYGYTF	TGTGCCAGTAGTATATCGGATTTAGCGGGAAACTATGGCTACACCTTC
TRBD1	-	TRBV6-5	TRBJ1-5	CASASGTASNQPQHF	TGTGCCAGCGCGTCCGGGACAGCTAGCAATCAGCCCCAGCATTTT
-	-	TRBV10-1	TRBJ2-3	CASSGAGPPSTQYF	TGCGCCAGCAGTGGGGCGGGACCCCCCAGTACGCAGTATTTT
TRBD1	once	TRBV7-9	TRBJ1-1	CASRPGQTNTEAFF	TGTGCCAGCAGACCGGGACAGACGAACACTGAAGCTTTCTTT
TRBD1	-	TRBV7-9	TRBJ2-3	CASSPDRVKADTQYF	TGTGCCAGCAGCCCTGACAGGGTTAAGGCAGATACGCAGTATTTT
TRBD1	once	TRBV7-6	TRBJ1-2	CASSWGGQGQGYTF	TGTGCCAGCAGCTGGGGGGGACAGGGCCAAGGCTACACCTTC
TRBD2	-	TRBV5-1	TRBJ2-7	CASSLVAGSEQYF	TGCGCCAGCAGCTTAGTAGCGGGGTCCGAGCAGTACTTC
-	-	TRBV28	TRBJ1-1	CASRIMEGINTEAFF	TGTGCCAGCAGAATAATGGAGGGGATAAACACTGAAGCTTTCTTT
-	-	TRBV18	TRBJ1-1	CASSPWDKNTEAFF	TGTGCCAGCTCACCATGGGACAAGAACACTGAAGCTTTCTTT
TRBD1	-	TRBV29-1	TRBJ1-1	CSSEGQGEAFF	TGCAGCTCGGAGGGACAGGGCGAAGCTTTCTTT
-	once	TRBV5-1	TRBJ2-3	CASSPGRGTDTQYF	TGCGCCAGCAGCCCTGGCAGGGGCACAGATACGCAGTATTTT
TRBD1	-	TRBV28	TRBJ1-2	CASSLFFAGGDGYTF	TGTGCCAGCAGTTTGTTCTTCGCAGGGGGCGATGGCTACACCTTC
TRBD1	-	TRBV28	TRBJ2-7	CASSSHGGTGYEQYF	TGTGCCAGCAGTTCCCATGGGGGGACAGGATACGAGCAGTACTTC
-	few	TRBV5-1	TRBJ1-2	CASSLLTASYGYTF	TGCGCCAGCAGCCTCCTGACAGCTTCCTATGGCTACACCTTC